The 2 T cell receptor beta chains in this list originate from one sample, sequenced in a study of immune evolution from preneoplasia to lung adenocarcinoma. Using immunoSEQ multiplex PCR, the repertoire was profiled, and TCRdb retains in-frame clones only, with some absent. The sample lists 3,800 or so clones, less than 80% occurring once. Sequencing was carried out using FFPE minimally invasive lung adenocarcinoma tissue. These receptors all stem from a person in their sixties or seventies with lung adenocarcinoma.

This chain links TRBV6-5 with TRBJ1-2, with 9 bases identical to TRBD1. Germline lookup yields CDR1 MNHEY and CDR2 SVGAGI. The CDR3 is made up of 13 amino acids. V dropped 7 bases and J dropped 6; count of bases not matched to a gene: 6. CDR3 region: CASTLGQGNGYTF. CDR3 coding DNA: TGTGCCAGCACCTTAGGACAGGGGAATGGCTACACCTTC.

The chain combines TRBV11-2 with TRBJ2-1; D gene uncertain. CDR3 length equals 15 residues. Trimming pared 0 bases from V and 0 bases from J, leaving 6 bases between. CDR1 and CDR2 (germline): SGHAT, FQNNGV. CDR3 sequence: CASSLESSSYNEQFF. The CDR3 DNA reads TGTGCCAGCAGCTTAGAGAGCAGCTCCTACAATGAGCAGTTCTTC.